This TCR beta chain was found in a study of blood T cells in healthy people across ages. Points on this clonotype: Its matching antigen is unknown.

Germline V lookup: CDR1 LGHNA, CDR2 YSLEER. CDR3 length: 13 amino acids. V was trimmed by 1 base and J by 9 bases, leaving 10 bases between them. A sample-barcoded 5' primer and a J-beta primer mix were used in a second PCR of about 6 to 11 cycles. MiXCR, applied by TCRdb to the 5' RACE reads, yields one record per CDR3 protein. Of around 500,000 distinct CDR3 sequences listed, 40% to 55% are singletons. Study-level findings and limits: Naive T cell percentage strongly correlated with TCR beta diversity. TCR beta diversity, measured per million T cells, fell in a roughly linear way with age.

Sequenced material: blood. This sequence originates from a man older than 75 in good health. The chain links TRBV4-3 to TRBJ2-1; D remains unclear. The CDR3 DNA sequence: TGCGCCAGCAGCCAAGTGGCTCTTGCTGAGCAGTTCTTC. Amino acids: CASSQVALAEQFF.